This T cell receptor (beta chain) was profiled in a study of cytomegalovirus exposure and HLA in healthy donors. The study's findings and limits: A later analysis reportedly found fewer N-insertions in an Asian-associated ancestry cluster than the roughly 680-donor mean.

Germline V gives CDR1 MNHNS, CDR2 SASEGT. Germline trimming cut 7 bases from V and 2 bases from J; bases unmatched to any gene: 6. The CDR3 runs to 15 residues. PCR used 60 Vbeta primers and 13 Jbeta primers. This table comes from immunoSEQ multiplex PCR, and its TCRdb copy is limited to in-frame clones, with some not included. The data show about 160,000 clones, roughly 80% seen once. Worth noting for this clone: Its target is not known.

The chain recombines TRBV6-1 with TRBJ2-7; 12 positions agree with TRBD2. The receptor was isolated from a man aged 45 to 65 in good health and CMV-seropositive. The sample taken for sequencing was PBMCs. The CDR3 is CASIGWTSGAYEQYF. CDR3 bases: TGTGCCAGCATTGGATGGACTAGCGGGGCCTACGAGCAGTACTTC.